This TCR beta chain was recorded in a study of T-cell memory formation after mild COVID-19. In the study overall: Clustering of TCRs was largely donor specific.

TCRdb recomputed calls from the 5' RACE reads with MiXCR, one row per CDR3 protein. The profile covers fewer than 150,000 distinct CDR3 sequences, with around 15% appearing a single time and 25% to 30% taken by the ten largest. Study-wide results and limits: Later expanders leaned CD4+, whereas clones that contracted between day 15 and 85 were balanced CD4/CD8.

Deletions cut 5 bases from V and 4 bases from J, with 22 bases between. Germline lookup yields CDR1 SGDLS and CDR2 YYNGEE. CDR3 length: 16 amino acids. This clonotype was counted only a few times. Its specificity is unknown. The sequence came from an adult woman who had mild COVID-19 (a few samples of this study predate the infection). Cell type and time point are not known. Sample: PBMCs or a T cell subset sorted from them (not recorded which). This chain links TRBV9 with TRBJ2-7; perhaps TRBD1 as D (6 bases). The CDR3 coding sequence is TGTGCCAGCAGTCCTCTCGATAGCAGGGGTGGGTACGAGCAGTACTTC. Translating it yields CASSPLDSRGGYEQYF.